One sample yielded the 25 T cell receptor beta chains listed below, sequenced in a study of neurological immune-mediated disorders. Via MiXCR, TCRdb re-called the 5' RACE reads, giving one row per CDR3 protein. The sample has tens of thousands of distinct CDR3 sequences; under 3% are singletons. The sample comprised PBMCs. These receptors originate from a middle-aged man with multiple sclerosis.

In its sample, this clonotype was seen many times. The chain joins TRBV6-6 to TRBJ1-5, with TRBD1 identical over 8 bases. Germline CDR1 MNHNY, CDR2 SVGAGI (reference sequence). CDR3 size: 14 residues. V lost 6 bases, J lost 1 base, and 2 bases stayed unmatched. CDR3 protein: CASSYRGSNQPQHF. The CDR3 nucleotides read TGTGCCAGCAGCTACAGGGGGAGCAATCAGCCCCAGCATTTT.

This clonotype has ten or more counts. This chain connects TRBV20-1 to TRBJ2-7, with a tentative D call TRBD1 (6 bases). Germline V gene data show CDR1 as DFQATT and CDR2 as SNEGSKA (reference sequence). Trimming left V 6 bases short and J 6 bases short, with 21 bases between. The CDR3 length is 14 residues. Here the CDR3 DNA reads TGCAGTGCCCGCGGCCAGGCAGGGGCCCGCGAGCAGTACTTC. Its protein product is CSARGQAGAREQYF.

This clonotype was seen many times. The genes are TRBV9 and TRBJ2-5; TRBD2 is a possible D gene (5 bases). Trimming pared 0 bases from V and 3 bases from J, leaving 15 bases between. The CDR3 covers 16 residues. The germline gives CDR1 SGDLS, CDR2 YYNGEE. In DNA, the CDR3 is TGTGCCAGCAGCGTAGGGCCGGGAAGGATTGAAGAGACCCAGTACTTC. Encoded protein: CASSVGPGRIEETQYF.

This clonotype was counted at least ten times. This rearrangement joins TRBV7-7 to TRBJ2-3, with D hard to call. Germline V gives CDR1 SSHAT, CDR2 FNYEAQ (reference sequence). The CDR3 loop spans 13 amino acids. Trimming stripped 6 bases from V and 4 bases from J, with 11 bases between. CDR3 DNA: TGTGCCAGCAGTTTCACAAAGTCAGATACGCAGTATTTT. Its translation: CASSFTKSDTQYF.

This clonotype showed up many times. The chain has TRBV14 and TRBJ2-7, with D uncertain. Germline V gene sequence: CDR1 SGHDN, CDR2 FVKESK. The CDR3 has 11 residues. V was cut by 5 bases and J by 3 bases, with 5 bases left in between. The CDR3 is CASSNNYEQYF. The CDR3 coding sequence is TGTGCCAGCAGCAATAACTACGAGCAGTACTTC.

The chain joins TRBV4-3 to TRBJ2-2; D is tentatively TRBD1 or TRBD2 (5 bases each). Germline V gene lookup returns CDR1 LGHNA and CDR2 YSLEER. CDR3 length: 15 amino acids. V lost 0 bases and J lost 6, with 11 bases in between. CDR3: CASSQDTRGSGELFF. CDR3 DNA: TGCGCCAGCAGCCAAGATACACGGGGCTCCGGGGAGCTGTTTTTT.

This clonotype is medium-sized. The gene calls are TRBV9 and TRBJ2-5; 11 nucleotides match TRBD2. In germline, CDR1 is SGDLS, CDR2 YYNGEE. The CDR3 runs to 16 residues. V gave up 2 bases and J gave up 2 bases; unmatched junction bases: 5. The CDR3 DNA is TGTGCCAGCAGCGTTATAGCGGGGGGGATTCAAGAGACCCAGTACTTC. Translation: CASSVIAGGIQETQYF.

This clonotype was counted at least ten times. The chain is built from TRBV6-6 and TRBJ2-7; TRBD1 might be the D (6 bases). The V gene lost 2 bases and the J gene lost 6 bases, with 8 bases spanning the gap. CDR1 and CDR2 (germline): MNHNY, SVGAGI (reference sequence). The CDR3 spans 12 residues. The CDR3 loop reads CASSYGGGEQYF. DNA for the CDR3: TGTGCCAGCAGTTACGGGGGCGGCGAGCAGTACTTC.

There are many counts of this clonotype. The chain uses TRBV7-2 and TRBJ1-1; D might be TRBD1 (5 bases). V lost 2 bases and J lost 3, with 10 bases in between. CDR1 is SGHTA and CDR2 is FQGNSA in the germline V gene. The CDR3 covers 14 residues. In nucleotides, the CDR3 is TGTGCCAGCAGCTTACAGGGCGGCGACACTGAAGCTTTCTTT. Amino acids: CASSLQGGDTEAFF.

This clonotype appeared many times. The V and J genes are TRBV5-1 and TRBJ2-3; D may correspond to TRBD1 or TRBD2 (6 bases each). The V end lost 0 bases, the J end lost 2 bases, and 13 bases lay between the germline ends. The CDR3 loop spans 16 amino acids. The germline gives CDR1 SGHRS, CDR2 YFSETQ. CDR3 sequence reads: CASSLGGGRPTDTQYF. CDR3 in DNA: TGCGCCAGCAGCTTGGGTGGGGGGCGCCCCACAGATACGCAGTATTTT.

Ten or more counts support this clonotype. The chain joins TRBV6-5 to TRBJ2-5, with 12 bases matching TRBD2. The V gene end was trimmed by 4 bases and the J gene end by 3 bases; junction bases not matched to a gene: 3. This CDR3 contains 15 residues. Germline V gene lookup returns CDR1 MNHEY and CDR2 SVGAGI. The CDR3 coding sequence is TGTGCCAGCAGTTCCTGGACTAGCGGGGAAGAGACCCAGTACTTC. This encodes CASSSWTSGEETQYF.

In its sample, this clonotype was seen many times. The CDR3 DNA is TGTGCCAGCAGTTTAGGGCCTATGGGCGGGGAGCTGTTTTTT. Its translation is CASSLGPMGGELFF. J is TRBJ2-2 and V is TRBV12-3 or TRBV12-4, with D unresolved. The CDR3 has 14 amino acids. V dropped 1 base and J dropped 7 bases, with 10 bases sitting between them.

This clonotype was seen repeatedly, ten times or more. This chain uses TRBV7-2 with TRBJ2-5, with D unclear. V was pared by 5 bases and J by 3 bases, with 19 bases between. The CDR3 extends over 16 amino acids. Germline V gene sequence: CDR1 SGHTA, CDR2 FQGNSA. CDR3 region: CASSPGVRTGEETQYF. The CDR3 coding sequence is TGTGCCAGCAGCCCCGGAGTTAGGACGGGTGAAGAGACCCAGTACTTC.

This clonotype was detected ten times or more. The CDR3 loop reads CSAPLTAWSFQAFF. The CDR3 nucleotides are TGCAGTGCCCCCCTGACAGCCTGGAGTTTTCAAGCTTTCTTT. This chain uses TRBV20-1 with TRBJ1-1; perhaps TRBD1 as D (5 bases). Germline CDR1 and CDR2: DFQATT and SNEGSKA (reference sequence). The CDR3 consists of 14 residues. V lost 6 bases and J 9 bases, leaving 23 bases between the germline ends.

This clonotype was seen ten or more times. The chain couples TRBV9 to TRBJ2-3; D might be TRBD2 (5 bases). Germline lookup yields CDR1 SGDLS and CDR2 YYNGEE. This CDR3 contains 16 residues. The V and J ends lost 3 bases and 6 bases respectively, with 20 bases between them. As DNA, the CDR3 is TGTGCCAGCAGCGCAGACGCTCGAGGGCAATGGGATACGCAGTATTTT. Encoded protein: CASSADARGQWDTQYF.

This clonotype was recorded at least ten times. The chain combines TRBV4-1 with TRBJ2-1; 10 positions match TRBD2. The ends lost 3 bases at V and 3 bases at J; junction bases unmatched: 14. This CDR3 has 19 amino acids. CDR1 and CDR2 (germline): MGHRA, YSYEKL. As DNA, the CDR3 is TGCGCCAGCAGCCACCAACCCCTAGCGGGGGCAAGTAGCTACAATGAGCAGTTCTTC. The encoded protein is CASSHQPLAGASSYNEQFF.

In its sample, this clonotype was seen many times. The CDR3 DNA reads as TGTGCCAGCAGCTTAACGGCGATAGCAACTAATGAAAAACTGTTTTTT. It specifies CASSLTAIATNEKLFF. The chain employs TRBV7-2 and TRBJ1-4; D gene uncertain. V was pared by 2 bases and J by 0 bases, with 10 bases between. Germline V CDR1 and CDR2: SGHTA, FQGNSA. The CDR3 covers 16 residues.

Many counts were recorded for this clonotype. CDR3 in amino acids: CSARISSSTDTQYF. The CDR3 DNA reads as TGCAGTGCTAGGATCAGCTCTAGCACAGATACGCAGTATTTT. V and J are TRBV20-1 and TRBJ2-3; D uncertain. CDR3 length: 14 amino acids. Germline CDR1 is DFQATT and CDR2 is SNEGSKA (reference sequence). Trimming removed 3 bases at V and 0 bases at J, with 10 bases between.

This clonotype was detected many times. V is TRBV6-6 and J is TRBJ1-2; unclear D gene. The CDR3 is made up of 13 amino acids. The germline V gene encodes CDR1 MNHNY and CDR2 SVGAGI (reference sequence). Trimming left V 11 bases short and J 2 bases short, with 15 bases between. CDR3 nucleotide sequence: TGTGCCGCGGGTTTAGGAGACAACTATGGCTACACCTTC. It translates to CAAGLGDNYGYTF.

This clonotype occurred many times. The chain employs TRBV27 and TRBJ1-3, with D unresolved. Trimming left V 7 bases short and J 0 bases short, with 16 bases between. Germline CDR1 reads MNHEY; CDR2 reads SMNVEV (reference sequence). This CDR3 is built from 16 residues. The CDR3 sequence: CASMLSWPYSGNTIYF. CDR3 in DNA: TGTGCCAGCATGTTGAGTTGGCCGTACTCTGGAAACACCATATATTTT.

This clonotype has at least ten counts. V is TRBV18 and J is TRBJ2-6, with D possibly being TRBD1 (5 bases). Deletions cut 4 bases from V and 0 bases from J, with 7 bases between. The CDR3 is 15 residues long. Germline-derived CDR1 and CDR2 are KGHSH and LQKENI. The CDR3 DNA follows: TGTGCCAGCTCACGACAGAACTCTGGGGCCAACGTCCTGACTTTC. This sequence encodes CASSRQNSGANVLTF.

This clonotype came up many times. The V call is TRBV7-9, the J call TRBJ2-5; 9 bases line up with TRBD1. CDR3 length: 11 residues. With V trimmed by 2 bases and J by 14 bases, 3 bases remained unmatched. The germline V gene encodes CDR1 SEHNR and CDR2 FQNEAQ (reference sequence). CDR3 in amino acids: CASSLYTGGYF. Here the CDR3 DNA reads TGTGCCAGCAGCTTATATACAGGGGGCTACTTC.

There are a few counts of this clonotype. A junction boundary mismatches the germline segment, possibly from a read error. The chain couples TRBV4-1 to TRBJ1-6, with 7 bases fitting TRBD1. The CDR3 has 14 residues. Germline V gene lookup returns CDR1 MGHRA and CDR2 YSYEKL. CDR3 in amino acids: CASSQGQGGSTLNF. The CDR3, as DNA: TGCGCCAGCAGCCAAGGACAGGGAGGCTCAACCCTCAACTTT.

This clonotype was counted many times. The chain employs TRBV5-1 and TRBJ1-5; D gene ambiguous. This CDR3 spans 14 amino acids. Germline V CDR1 and CDR2: SGHRS, YFSETQ. Trimming removed 4 bases from V and 2 bases from J, with 10 bases in between. The CDR3 coding sequence is TGCGCCAGCAGCCACGGCGGAGGCAATCAGCCCCAGCATTTT. Protein sequence: CASSHGGGNQPQHF.

At least ten counts were recorded for this clonotype. The V call is TRBV10-3, the J call TRBJ2-3; 12 nucleotides agree with TRBD2. The CDR3 extends over 15 amino acids. V dropped 9 bases and J dropped 2; count of bases not matched to a gene: 6. CDR1 and CDR2 (germline): ENHRY, SYGVKD. The chain's CDR3 is CAIRTSGAVTDTQYF. The CDR3 DNA sequence: TGTGCCATTCGGACTAGCGGGGCGGTCACAGATACGCAGTATTTT.